The present T cell receptor (beta chain) was sequenced within a study of T cells in Graves' hyperthyroidism and ophthalmopathy. Overall study findings and caveats: Among thyroid clonotypes expanded above 0.001, most also appeared in blood.

With a duration under 2 months, the hyperthyroidism was newly diagnosed in patients aged 18 to 65. Exclusion criteria comprised uncontrolled infection, other autoimmune disease, pregnancy or lactation. Thyroid ultrasound, orbital computed tomography, clinical symptoms, and serum thyroxine and TRAb underpinned diagnoses. As regards this clonotype: Its specificity is not known.

Amplified TCR beta CDR3 regions derived from RNA transcripts. During a first-round RT-PCR of the TCR CDR3, the HTBI primer set was used. TCRdb reprocessed the multiplex PCR reads with MiXCR, giving one entry per CDR3 protein. Of fewer than 900,000 distinct CDR3 sequences detected, over 15% appear once; the ten largest clones hold approximately 15%. The CDR3 is 13 residues long. V dropped 3 bases and J dropped 3 bases, with 8 bases sitting between them. CDR1 and CDR2 from the germline V gene are SEHNR and FQNEAQ (reference sequence). The chain recombines TRBV7-9 with TRBJ2-5; D not resolved. Sequenced: blood. The TCR sequence derives from a woman aged 50 to 60 with Graves' hyperthyroidism that later progressed to Graves' ophthalmopathy. CDR3 DNA sequence: TGTGCCAGCAGCTTTAATCTAGAAGAGACCCAGTACTTC. Amino acid sequence: CASSFNLEETQYF.